This T cell receptor (beta chain) was sequenced in a study of T cell responses to AZD1222 COVID-19 vaccine (dated by TCRdb to the early 2020s). Turning to the overall study: A total of under 250 trial participants underwent TCR sequencing, of whom approximately 200 had received two doses of AZD1222 and some 26 had received two doses of the MenACWY control vaccine. Trial participants were enrolled by age into subgroups of 18-55, 56-69 and 70-plus years, and around 150, 29 and 61 TCR-sequenced participants, respectively, were included in these subgroups.

Comment on this clone: The antigen this receptor binds is unknown. No base qualities exist here, and no much larger clone lies one base off it.

The paper as a whole reports these results and caveats: Because no samples from the day 14 peak response were available, repertoires could be characterized only after the peak T cell response. Conclusions about previously exposed vaccinees are limited, since just 6 or 7 AZD1222 recipients were seropositive for SARS-CoV-2 at baseline. In the small 56-69-year group, the increase in depth fell short of significance, most likely because of low power. CD4 TCRs associated with the vaccine covered the entire spike protein, and the dominant responses were in regions 160-218 and 743-854. Reportedly, close to half of the unique spike-specific TCRs recognized epitopes lying outside the regions that are mutated in the B.1.351 and B.1.1.7 variants. Participants were mostly white British, with more females than males. The authors suggested clonal diversity may have been underestimated. A significant rise in spike-specific TCR breadth and depth was observed after two AZD1222 doses relative to day 0 and relative to MenACWY recipients.

The CDR3 runs 16 amino acids, cysteine and phenylalanine included. Just CDR3 DNA is preserved here, 48 bases in frame from base 1. Sequences MNHEY (CDR1) and SMNVEV (CDR2) are obtained from the germline V gene (reference sequence). V loses 2 bases, J loses 7 bases, and the germline ends lie 20 bases apart. In light of the paper, this sample's time point label describes: about 28 days (+/-7) after the second vaccine dose. AZD1222 recipients given second doses at about 4 weeks or at about 12 weeks were pooled, since spike-specific TCR depth and breadth were not found to differ between the two schedules. The vaccinee samples were drawn from two UK trials, COV001 and COV002, one of which was a single-blind randomized controlled phase 2/3 trial testing AZD1222 (ChAdOx1 nCoV-19) in healthy adults. Trial participant PBMC samples were collected at day 0 and day 28 after the second dose for TCRbeta chain sequencing.

The CDR3 regions of human TCRbeta chains were subjected to immunosequencing. As for the authors' bioinformatics: TCRs in the repertoires were matched against a reference library of SARS-CoV-2-specific TCRs that had been generated with the MIRA antigen-specificity platform. Breadth was defined as the fraction of unique TCRs that were SARS-CoV-2-associated, and depth was defined as the fraction of total T cells that were SARS-CoV-2-associated. Using the MIRA data, every spike-specific TCR was mapped to the spike region that the TCR reacted to and assigned to either a CD4 or a CD8 class. Log10-transformed breadth and depth values were compared by one-way ANOVA with Sidak's multiple comparisons tests. Held by TCRdb, this immuneACCESS table contains in-frame sequences only and omits some clones. Under half of the omission traces to an unresolved V gene where checked; the cause of the rest is unknown. V, J and clone size were drawn from that table, and D and trimming were deduced from the DNA. In all, the sample holds some 120,000 clones, and more than 65% of those were seen once. The top ten hold roughly a quarter of the sample.

Sequencing used peripheral blood, obtained 28 days after the second AZD1222 dose. The source is an adult who received the AZD1222 COVID-19 vaccine. The receptor chain draws on TRBV27 and TRBJ1-2; TRBD1 is perhaps the D gene, given 5 matching bases. This receptor carries the CDR3 CASSLVGEQDYRGYTF. The nucleotides are TGTGCCAGCAGTTTAGTCGGGGAACAGGACTACCGTGGCTACACCTTC.